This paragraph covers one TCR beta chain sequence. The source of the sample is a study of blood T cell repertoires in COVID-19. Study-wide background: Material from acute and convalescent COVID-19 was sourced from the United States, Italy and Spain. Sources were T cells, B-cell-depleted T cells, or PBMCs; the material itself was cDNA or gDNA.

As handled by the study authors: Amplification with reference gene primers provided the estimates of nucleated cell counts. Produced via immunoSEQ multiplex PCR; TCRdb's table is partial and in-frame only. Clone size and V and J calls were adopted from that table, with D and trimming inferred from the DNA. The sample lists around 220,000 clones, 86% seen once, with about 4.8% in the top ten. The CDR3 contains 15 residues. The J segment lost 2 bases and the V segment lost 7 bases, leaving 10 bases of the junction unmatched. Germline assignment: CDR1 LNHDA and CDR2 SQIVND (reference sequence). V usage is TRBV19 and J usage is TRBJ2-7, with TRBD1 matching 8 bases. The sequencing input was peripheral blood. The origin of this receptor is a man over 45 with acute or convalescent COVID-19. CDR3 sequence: CASKRGTGGTYEQYF. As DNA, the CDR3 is TGTGCCAGTAAAAGGGGGACAGGTGGGACCTACGAGCAGTACTTC. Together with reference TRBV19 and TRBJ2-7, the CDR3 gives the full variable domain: DGGITQSPKYLFRKEGQNVTLSCEQNLNHDAMYWYRQDPGQGLRLIYYSQIVNDFQKGDIAEGYSVSREKKESFPLTVTSAQKNPTAFYLCASKRGTGGTYEQYFGPGTRLTVT.